This passage covers 29 T cell receptor beta chains from one sample sequenced in a study of regulatory T cells in long-lasting Graves disease. Building of the TCR beta libraries involved iRepertoire HTBI primers and Arm-PCR of CDR3 regions. TCRdb reprocessed the multiplex PCR reads with MiXCR, giving one entry per CDR3 protein. This sample carries roughly 490,000 distinct CDR3 sequences, about 20% of them seen once, and the ten largest clones take about an eighth. Noted time point: persistent/refractory GD, antithyroid drugs over 5 years with positive TRAb. RNA isolated from PBMCs was used to make the TCR library. The sample consisted of peripheral blood mononuclear cells (PBMCs), taken when the disease was refractory, from a patient treated with antithyroid drugs. These receptors originate from a female donor with Graves disease.

The chain is built from TRBV20-1 and TRBJ2-5, with TRBD2 identical over 7 bases. The CDR3 is 12 residues long. V dropped 8 bases and J dropped 1; count of bases not matched to a gene: 4. CDR1 is DFQATT, CDR2 SNEGSKA, per germline (reference sequence). For the CDR3, the DNA is TGCAGTAGGGAGGGCTCCCAAGAGACCCAGTACTTC. It codes for CSREGSQETQYF.

This clonotype was detected ten times or more. The chain links TRBV6-5 to TRBJ1-2; perhaps TRBD1 as D (5 bases). The CDR3 loop spans 13 amino acids. The V end lost 2 bases, the J end lost 7 bases, and 11 bases lay between the germline ends. Germline lookup yields CDR1 MNHEY and CDR2 SVGAGI. CDR3 sequence (DNA): TGTGCCAGCAGTTACGAAGCGACAGCTGGCTACACCTTC. Residues: CASSYEATAGYTF.

V is TRBV7-2 and J is TRBJ1-5; tentative D call: TRBD1 (5 bases). The germline CDR1 and CDR2 sequences are SGHTA and FQGNSA. The CDR3 sequence is 16 residues long. The V gene lost 4 bases and the J gene lost 2 bases, with 15 bases spanning the gap. The CDR3 DNA follows: TGTGCCAGCAGCTGGATGGGGGGGTCGGGCAATCAGCCCCAGCATTTT. Residues: CASSWMGGSGNQPQHF.

This clonotype occurred a few times. DNA of the CDR3: TGTGCCAGTAGTCCAATACCCGGGGCGGGCGCGAACACCGGGGAGCTGTTTTTT. It codes for CASSPIPGAGANTGELFF. The chain links TRBV19 to TRBJ2-2, with D perhaps matching TRBD1 or TRBD2 (5 bases each). V lost 5 bases, J lost 0 bases, and 19 bases lay in between. The V gene's germline CDR1 is LNHDA and CDR2 SQIVND (reference sequence). CDR3 length: 18 residues.

This clonotype was counted at least ten times. This rearrangement joins TRBV14 to TRBJ2-7; D is ambiguous. The V gene lost 0 bases and the J gene lost 7 bases, with 7 bases spanning the gap. The CDR3 contains 12 residues. Germline V lookup: CDR1 SGHDN, CDR2 FVKESK. CDR3 residues: CASSQEVREQYF. The CDR3 DNA reads TGTGCCAGCAGCCAAGAGGTTCGGGAGCAGTACTTC. Complete variable domain (other parts from reference TRBV14 and TRBJ2-7): EAGVTQFPSHSVIEKGQTVTLRCDPISGHDNLYWYRRVMGKEIKFLLHFVKESKQDESGMPNNRFLAERTGGTYSTLKVQPAELEDSGVYFCASSQEVREQYFGPGTRLTVT.

The table lists this clonotype with a few counts. A read error may account for a junction end that differs from germline. CDR3 nucleotide sequence: TGTGCCAGCAGCTTAGGGGGACAGCTTTTT. Translated: CASSLGGQLF. J is TRBJ1-1 and V is TRBV7-9, with 7 bases aligning to TRBD1. This CDR3 region has 10 residues. The V gene's germline CDR1 is SEHNR and CDR2 FQNEAQ (reference sequence). Variable domain in full (rest from reference TRBV7-9 and TRBJ1-1): DTGVSQNPRHKITKRGQNVTFRCDPISEHNRLYWYRQTLGQGPEFLTYFQNEAQLEKSRLLSDRFSAERPKGSFSTLEIQRTEQGDSAMYLCASSLGGQLFGQGTRLTVV.

There are many counts of this clonotype. J is TRBJ1-2 and V is TRBV6-5, with D uncertain. The V end was cut by 0 bases, the J end by 0 bases, with 5 bases between. CDR1 and CDR2 (germline): MNHEY, SVGAGI. The length of the CDR3 is 14 residues. The CDR3 region is CASSYSQPNYGYTF. The CDR3 DNA sequence: TGTGCCAGCAGTTACTCGCAACCTAACTATGGCTACACCTTC.

Note on this clonotype: Because the CDR3 is missing its conserved closing phenylalanine or tryptophan, this is likely a read error. The gene calls are TRBV7-9 and TRBJ2-5; 7 bases align to TRBD2. V was pared by 3 bases and J by 5 bases, with 9 bases of the junction left unmatched. The germline V gene has CDR1 SEHNR and CDR2 FQNEAQ (reference sequence). CDR3 length: 15 residues. CDR3 coding DNA: TGTGCCAGCAGCTTCGACCGGGGGGTTGAGGAGACCCAGTACCTC. It translates to CASSFDRGVEETQYL.

The rearrangement joins TRBV20-1 to TRBJ2-3; 11 nucleotides align to TRBD2. Germline-derived CDR1 and CDR2 are DFQATT and SNEGSKA (reference sequence). The CDR3 extends over 13 amino acids. Trimming at V came to 0 bases and at J to 14 bases, leaving 7 bases not matched to a gene. The CDR3 reads CSARELAGEELYF. As DNA, the CDR3 is TGCAGTGCTAGAGAACTAGCGGGAGAGGAGTTGTATTTT.

This clonotype has ten or more counts. The chain employs TRBV6-1 and TRBJ1-5; a weak D match, TRBD1 (6 bases). The ends were cut back, 6 bases at V and 5 bases at J, with 17 bases in the middle. Germline V gene sequence: CDR1 MNHNS, CDR2 SASEGT. There are 15 residues in the CDR3. The CDR3 sequence: CASRAGERVYQPQHF. The CDR3 nucleotides are TGTGCCAGCAGAGCAGGGGAGAGAGTCTATCAGCCCCAGCATTTT.

The chain carries TRBV10-3 and TRBJ1-3; D ambiguous. Trimming cost V 11 bases and J 1 base, with 9 bases left between them. This CDR3 has 12 amino acids. CDR1 is ENHRY, CDR2 SYGVKD, per germline. In nucleotides, the CDR3 is TGTGCCTCCCAGGAGTCTGGAAACACCATATATTTT. As protein: CASQESGNTIYF.

This clonotype appeared a few times. The V gene is TRBV12-3 or TRBV12-4, the J gene TRBJ1-4; 7 bases align to TRBD1. With 6 bases clipped from V and 7 bases from J, the junction kept 11 bases outside the gene matches. CDR3 length: 15 amino acids. CDR3 amino acids: CASSRTSGGSEKLFF. CDR3 coding DNA: TGTGCCAGCAGCAGAACCTCAGGGGGTAGTGAAAAACTGTTTTTT.

At least ten counts were recorded for this clonotype. The V and J genes are TRBV7-9 and TRBJ2-7, with D possibly matching TRBD1 (6 bases). CDR3 length equals 16 residues. The germline gives CDR1 SEHNR, CDR2 FQNEAQ (reference sequence). The germline V and J ends were trimmed by 1 base and 3 bases, with 16 bases remaining between them. The CDR3 spells CASSLGSQGRLYEQYF. CDR3 bases: TGTGCCAGCAGCTTAGGGAGTCAGGGGCGCCTCTACGAGCAGTACTTC.

This clonotype appeared many times. This chain joins TRBV6-2 or TRBV6-3 and TRBJ2-7; 8 nucleotides line up with TRBD1. With V trimmed by 5 bases and J by 5 bases, 11 bases remained unmatched. Germline loops: CDR1 MNHEY, CDR2 SVGEGT. This CDR3 has 15 amino acids. The CDR3 protein is CASSPSPDRDHEQYF. Written as DNA, the CDR3 is TGTGCCAGCAGTCCTAGCCCGGACAGGGACCACGAGCAGTACTTC.

This clonotype appeared many times. The chain is built from TRBV6-1 and TRBJ1-2; unclear D gene. Between the trimmed V and J ends, which lost 2 bases and 2 bases, there was a span of 12 bases. Germline assignment: CDR1 MNHNS and CDR2 SASEGT. The length of the CDR3 is 15 residues. CDR3 sequence: CASSEPPAVNYGYTF. The CDR3 nucleotides read TGTGCCAGCAGTGAACCCCCCGCGGTCAACTATGGCTACACCTTC.

This clonotype was seen repeatedly, ten times or more. The chain is built from TRBV24-1 and TRBJ2-7, with a tentative D call TRBD1 (6 bases). V was cut by 4 bases and J by 2 bases, with 14 bases left in between. Germline assignment: CDR1 KGHDR and CDR2 SFDVKD. The CDR3 runs to 15 residues. CDR3 region: CATSDSTGTTYEQYF. The CDR3 DNA is TGTGCCACCAGTGACTCAACCGGGACAACCTACGAGCAGTACTTC.

The gene calls are TRBV11-3 and TRBJ2-7; maybe TRBD2 (5 bases). The germline V gene has CDR1 SGHNT and CDR2 YENEEA. The V and J ends lost 0 bases and 0 bases respectively, with 18 bases between them. This CDR3 is built from 18 residues. CDR3 nucleotide sequence: TGTGCCAGCAGCTTAGAACGGGTAGGAGGCCCCTTCTCCTACGAGCAGTACTTC. It codes for CASSLERVGGPFSYEQYF. The variable domain in full, completed from reference TRBV11-3 and TRBJ2-7, reads EAGVVQSPRYKIIEKKQPVAFWCNPISGHNTLYWYLQNLGQGPELLIRYENEEAVDDSQLPKDRFSAERLKGVDSTLKIQPAELGDSAVYLCASSLERVGGPFSYEQYFGPGTRLTVT.

Concerning this clonotype: At one boundary the junction diverges from the germline segment, which might be a read error. CDR3 sequence: CASSFLGTSGSSYERYF. Here the CDR3 DNA reads TGTGCCAGCAGTTTCCTGGGGACTAGCGGGAGCTCCTACGAGCGGTACTTC. V is TRBV12-3 or TRBV12-4 and J is TRBJ2-7; 14 positions agree with TRBD2. The CDR3 extends over 17 amino acids.

In this sample, this clonotype turned up a few times. The chain joins TRBV6-5 to TRBJ2-7; the match to TRBD1 covers 7 bases. From germline, CDR1 is MNHEY and CDR2 SVGAGI. The CDR3 has 15 amino acids. The V segment lost 0 bases and the J segment 3 bases; nucleotides outside the gene matches: 5. Here the CDR3 DNA reads TGTGCCAGCAGTTACTCGAGGGACAGAGACTACGAGCAGTACTTC. It yields the protein CASSYSRDRDYEQYF.

This clonotype was found many times. This chain connects TRBV11-2 to TRBJ2-5; no clear D gene. The V end was cut by 5 bases, the J end by 4 bases, with 14 bases between. The germline gives CDR1 SGHAT, CDR2 FQNNGV. The CDR3 runs 14 residues. CDR3 nucleotides: TGTGCCAGCAGCCTACGACGTAATGGAGAGACCCAGTACTTC. Protein sequence: CASSLRRNGETQYF.

This clonotype came up many times. V is TRBV7-2 and J is TRBJ2-7, with D perhaps TRBD1 (6 bases). This CDR3 spans 15 amino acids. The germline gives CDR1 SGHTA, CDR2 FQGNSA. Trimming took 5 bases from V and 0 from J, leaving 14 bases between them. The CDR3, as DNA: TGTGCCAGCAGCACCCCCGGGACAAGCTCCTACGAGCAGTACTTC. It yields the protein CASSTPGTSSYEQYF.

This clonotype was recorded at least ten times. V is TRBV15 and J is TRBJ1-1; 12 bases fit TRBD1. The germline gives CDR1 LNHNV, CDR2 YYDKDF (reference sequence). V trimming: 2 bases; J trimming: 4 bases; junction bases outside the gene matches: 11. This CDR3 region has 18 residues. CDR3 coding DNA: TGTGCCACCAGCAGAAGTTCCGGGACAGGGGGCTACGGCACTGAAGCTTTCTTT. Amino acid sequence: CATSRSSGTGGYGTEAFF.

In this sample, this clonotype turned up many times. The chain recombines TRBV6-1 with TRBJ1-1; D not certain. Per the germline V gene, CDR1 is MNHNS and CDR2 is SASEGT. This CDR3 is 14 amino acids long. V lost 9 bases and J 0 bases, leaving 14 bases between the germline ends. CDR3 in DNA: TGTGCCAGTACTCCGAGGATGATGAACACTGAAGCTTTCTTT. This gives the protein CASTPRMMNTEAFF.

This sequence joins TRBV27 and TRBJ2-7; D is possibly TRBD2 (6 bases). V lost 3 bases, J lost 2 bases, and 11 bases lay in between. The germline V gene encodes CDR1 MNHEY and CDR2 SMNVEV (reference sequence). There are 14 residues in the CDR3. CDR3 DNA: TGTGCCAGCAGTTTGCCGGGGGACCCCTACGAGCAGTACTTC. It is translated as CASSLPGDPYEQYF.

This clonotype was recorded many times. The V and J genes are TRBV28 and TRBJ2-2; D unclear. Germline V gene data show CDR1 as MDHEN and CDR2 as SYDVKM. This CDR3 contains 11 residues. The V gene lost 8 bases and the J gene lost 6 bases, with 7 bases spanning the gap. The CDR3 here is CASVQAGELFF. DNA of the CDR3: TGTGCCAGCGTCCAGGCCGGGGAGCTGTTTTTT.

This clonotype was counted many times. The V gene is TRBV12-3 or TRBV12-4, the J gene TRBJ1-6; D is uncertain. V lost 6 bases and J lost 7, with 4 bases in between. This CDR3 is built from 11 residues. CDR3 sequence (DNA): TGTGCCAGCAGCGCCAATTCACCCCTCCACTTT. This encodes CASSANSPLHF.

In this sample, this clonotype turned up many times. CDR3: CASRSYRDRENMNTEAFF. The CDR3 DNA sequence: TGTGCCAGCAGATCTTACCGGGACAGGGAAAACATGAACACTGAAGCTTTCTTT. The chain is built from TRBV28 and TRBJ1-1; 9 nucleotides line up with TRBD1. The CDR3 is 18 residues long. CDR1 is MDHEN and CDR2 is SYDVKM in the germline V gene. Germline trimming cut 6 bases from V and 0 bases from J; bases unmatched to any gene: 14.

The DNA for the CDR3 is TGTGCCAGCAGTGATCCGGGACAGGGTTGGGAGCAGTACTTC. Its protein product is CASSDPGQGWEQYF. The rearrangement joins TRBV25-1 to TRBJ2-7; 9 positions match TRBD1. The CDR3 is 14 amino acids. Germline V gene lookup returns CDR1 MGHDK and CDR2 SYGVNS. The ends lost 3 bases at V and 7 bases at J; junction bases unmatched: 7.

As to this clonotype: A read error is possible here, since a much larger clone lies one base away. The rearrangement links TRBV6-5 to TRBJ2-7; D is uncertain. CDR1 is MNHEY and CDR2 is SVGAGI in the germline V gene. This CDR3 contains 14 residues. The CDR3 DNA is TGTGTCAGCAGTTCCCCCTGGGGTTCCTACGAGCAGTACTTC. Translated: CVSSSPWGSYEQYF.